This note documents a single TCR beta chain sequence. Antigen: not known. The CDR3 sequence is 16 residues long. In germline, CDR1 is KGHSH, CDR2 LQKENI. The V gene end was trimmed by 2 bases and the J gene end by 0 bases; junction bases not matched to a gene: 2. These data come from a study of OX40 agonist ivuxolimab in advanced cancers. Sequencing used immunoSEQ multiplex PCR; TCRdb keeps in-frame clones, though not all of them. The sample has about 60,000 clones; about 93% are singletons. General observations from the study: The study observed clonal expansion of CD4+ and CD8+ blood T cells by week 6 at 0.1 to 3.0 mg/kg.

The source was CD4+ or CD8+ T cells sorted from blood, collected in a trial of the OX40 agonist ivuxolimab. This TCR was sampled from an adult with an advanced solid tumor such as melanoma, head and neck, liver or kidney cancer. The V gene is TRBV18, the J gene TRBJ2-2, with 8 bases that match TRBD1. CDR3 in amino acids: CASSPTQGANTGELFF. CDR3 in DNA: TGTGCCAGCTCACCAACACAGGGGGCGAACACCGGGGAGCTGTTTTTT.